This is a list of T cell receptor beta chains from one sample in a study of sequential checkpoint blockade in melanoma. Profiling relied on immunoSEQ multiplex PCR, and the TCRdb table lists in-frame clones only, not all of them. The sample yields 14,000 or so clones, 50% to 55% seen once. The sequences come from CD8+ T cells sorted from blood (inferred from file names), collected from a patient given nivolumab and ipilimumab in sequence. The source of these receptors is a human donor with melanoma. Each CDR3 is given with its conserved first and last residue. A D gene is named only where the DNA matches it firmly. Not all rows give a size; the values are once, few, many and, for expanded clones, a class.

>.|.|TRBJ1-2|TRBV15
CATSRGGVPVYGYTF
TGTGCCACCAGCAGGGGGGGGGTGCCGGTCTATGGCTACACCTTC
>.|.|TRBJ2-2|TRBV19
CASSMERWLTGELFF
TGTGCCAGTAGTATGGAGCGTTGGCTCACCGGGGAGCTGTTTTTT
>.|.|TRBJ1-1|TRBV19
CASSIVQGPATEAFF
TGTGCCAGTAGTATAGTTCAGGGGCCAGCCACTGAAGCTTTCTTT
>few|TRBD2|TRBJ2-3|TRBV5-4
CASSQSAGGNYHTQYF
TGTGCCAGCAGCCAATCAGCGGGGGGGAATTATCATACGCAGTATTTT
>medium-sized|.|TRBJ1-5|TRBV10-3
CAISESLGSNQPQHF
TGTGCCATCAGTGAGTCTCTAGGTAGCAATCAGCCCCAGCATTTT
>.|.|TRBJ2-7|TRBV29-1
CSVEYPYSYEQYF
TGCAGCGTTGAATATCCCTACTCCTACGAGCAGTACTTC
>.|TRBD1|TRBJ2-7|TRBV28
CASSSIRIQGERRGYEQYF
TGTGCCAGCAGTTCCATCCGAATACAGGGGGAAAGGAGGGGCTACGAGCAGTACTTC
>.|TRBD2|TRBJ2-3|TRBV27
CASSFTTPIAGGTDTQYF
TGTGCCAGCAGCTTCACCACTCCCATAGCGGGAGGCACAGATACGCAGTATTTT
>.|.|TRBJ1-5|TRBV25-1
CASSDILLDQPQHF
TGTGCCAGCAGCGATATACTCCTTGATCAGCCCCAGCATTTT
>.|TRBD2|TRBJ2-2|TRBV5-1
CASSPHSGRASGELFF
TGCGCCAGCAGCCCGCATAGCGGGAGAGCATCCGGGGAGCTGTTTTTT
>.|TRBD1|TRBJ1-1|TRBV27
CASSPLGTANTEAFF
TGTGCCAGCAGTCCGCTAGGGACAGCCAACACTGAAGCTTTCTTT
>few|.|TRBJ2-3|TRBV19
CASSFISADTQYF
TGTGCCAGTAGTTTTATTAGCGCAGATACGCAGTATTTT
>.|TRBD2|TRBJ2-1|TRBV2
CASRASSGAYNEQFF
TGTGCCAGCAGGGCCTCTAGCGGCGCCTACAATGAGCAGTTCTTC